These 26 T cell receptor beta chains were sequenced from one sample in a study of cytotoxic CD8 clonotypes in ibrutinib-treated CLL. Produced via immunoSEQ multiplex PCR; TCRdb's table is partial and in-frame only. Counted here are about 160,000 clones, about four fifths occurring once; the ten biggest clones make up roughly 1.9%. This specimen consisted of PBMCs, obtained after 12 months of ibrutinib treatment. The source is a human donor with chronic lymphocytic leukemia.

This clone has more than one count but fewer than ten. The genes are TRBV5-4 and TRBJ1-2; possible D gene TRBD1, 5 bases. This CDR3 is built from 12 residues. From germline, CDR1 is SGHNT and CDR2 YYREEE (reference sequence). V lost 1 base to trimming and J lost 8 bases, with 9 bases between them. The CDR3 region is CASSLRAGGYTF. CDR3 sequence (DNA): TGTGCCAGCAGCTTGAGGGCAGGGGGCTACACCTTC.

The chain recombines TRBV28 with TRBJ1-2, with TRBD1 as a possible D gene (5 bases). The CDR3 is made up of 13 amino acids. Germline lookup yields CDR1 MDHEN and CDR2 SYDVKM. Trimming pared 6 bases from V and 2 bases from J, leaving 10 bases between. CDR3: CASSSGQNYGYTF. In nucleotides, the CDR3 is TGTGCCAGCAGCAGTGGACAAAACTATGGCTACACCTTC.

The CDR3 coding sequence is TGTGCCAGCAGCCCTACTAGCGGGAGCTACGAGCAGTACTTC. It translates to CASSPTSGSYEQYF. This chain links TRBV7-8 with TRBJ2-7; 11 positions agree with TRBD2. The germline gives CDR1 SGHVS, CDR2 FQNEAQ. V lost 5 bases to trimming and J lost 3 bases; unmatched junction nucleotides: 3. CDR3 size: 14 residues.

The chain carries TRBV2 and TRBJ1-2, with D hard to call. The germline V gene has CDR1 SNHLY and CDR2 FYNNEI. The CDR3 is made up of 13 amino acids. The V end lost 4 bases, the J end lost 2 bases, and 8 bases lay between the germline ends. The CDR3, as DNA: TGTGCCAGCAGTGGCGTCCCAAACTATGGCTACACCTTC. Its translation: CASSGVPNYGYTF.

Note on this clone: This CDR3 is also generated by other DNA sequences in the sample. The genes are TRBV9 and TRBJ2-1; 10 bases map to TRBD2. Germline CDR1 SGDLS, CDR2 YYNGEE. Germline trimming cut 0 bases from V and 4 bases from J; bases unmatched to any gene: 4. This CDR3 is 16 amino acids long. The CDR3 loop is CASSVGSGRGYNEQFF. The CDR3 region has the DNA TGTGCCAGCAGCGTAGGGAGCGGGAGGGGGTACAATGAGCAGTTCTTC.

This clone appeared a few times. CDR3 amino acids: CASSPRTGSWKGYTF. In nucleotides, the CDR3 is TGTGCCAGTAGTCCCCGGACAGGGAGTTGGAAGGGCTACACCTTC. This chain joins TRBV19 and TRBJ1-2; 8 bases are shared with TRBD1. The CDR3 runs 15 residues. V dropped 5 bases and J dropped 8; count of bases not matched to a gene: 13. The V gene's germline CDR1 is LNHDA and CDR2 SQIVND (reference sequence).

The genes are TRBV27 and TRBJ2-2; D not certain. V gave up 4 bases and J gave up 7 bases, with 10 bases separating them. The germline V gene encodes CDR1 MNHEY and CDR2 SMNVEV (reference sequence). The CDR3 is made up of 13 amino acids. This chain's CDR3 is CASSSTQNGELFF. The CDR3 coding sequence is TGTGCCAGCAGTTCCACCCAAAACGGGGAGCTGTTTTTT.

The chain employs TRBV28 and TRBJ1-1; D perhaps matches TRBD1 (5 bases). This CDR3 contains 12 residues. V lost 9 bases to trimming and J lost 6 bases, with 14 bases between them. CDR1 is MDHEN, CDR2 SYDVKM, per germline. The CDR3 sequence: CASGDGVPEAFF. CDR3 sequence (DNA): TGTGCCAGTGGGGACGGGGTCCCTGAAGCTTTCTTT. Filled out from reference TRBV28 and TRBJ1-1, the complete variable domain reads DVKVTQSSRYLVKRTGEKVFLECVQDMDHENMFWYRQDPGLGLRLIYFSYDVKMKEKGDIPEGYSVSREKKERFSLILESASTNQTSMYLCASGDGVPEAFFGQGTRLTVV.

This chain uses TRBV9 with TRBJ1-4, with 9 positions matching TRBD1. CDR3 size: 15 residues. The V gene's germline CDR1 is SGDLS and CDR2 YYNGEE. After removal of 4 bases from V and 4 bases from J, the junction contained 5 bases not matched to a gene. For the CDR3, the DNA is TGTGCCAGCAGCCCCGAGACAGGGGGTAATGAAAAACTGTTTTTT. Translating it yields CASSPETGGNEKLFF.

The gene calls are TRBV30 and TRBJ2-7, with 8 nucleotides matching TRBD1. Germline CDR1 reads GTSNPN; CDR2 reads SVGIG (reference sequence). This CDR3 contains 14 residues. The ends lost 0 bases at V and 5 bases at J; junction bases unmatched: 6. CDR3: CAWSVDRGYNEQYF. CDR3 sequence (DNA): TGTGCCTGGAGTGTAGACAGGGGATACAACGAGCAGTACTTC.

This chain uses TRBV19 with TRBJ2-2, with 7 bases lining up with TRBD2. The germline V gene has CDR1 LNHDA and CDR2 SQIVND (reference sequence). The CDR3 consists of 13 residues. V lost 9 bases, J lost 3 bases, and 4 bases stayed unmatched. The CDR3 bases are TGTGCCAGCCACCGGGGGGACACCGGGGAGCTGTTTTTT. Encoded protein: CASHRGDTGELFF.

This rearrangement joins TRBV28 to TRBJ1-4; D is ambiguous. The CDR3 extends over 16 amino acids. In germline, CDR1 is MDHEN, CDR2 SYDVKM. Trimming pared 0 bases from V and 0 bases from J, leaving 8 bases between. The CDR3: CASSLWPVTTNEKLFF. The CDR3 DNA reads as TGTGCCAGCAGTTTATGGCCAGTAACAACTAATGAAAAACTGTTTTTT.

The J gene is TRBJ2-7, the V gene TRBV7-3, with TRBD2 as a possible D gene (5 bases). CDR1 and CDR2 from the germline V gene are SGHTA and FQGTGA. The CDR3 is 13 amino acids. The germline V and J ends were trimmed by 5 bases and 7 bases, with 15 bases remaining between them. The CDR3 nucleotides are TGTGCCAGCAGCCCGGGCGGGCCGGGAGAGCAGTACTTC. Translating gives CASSPGGPGEQYF.

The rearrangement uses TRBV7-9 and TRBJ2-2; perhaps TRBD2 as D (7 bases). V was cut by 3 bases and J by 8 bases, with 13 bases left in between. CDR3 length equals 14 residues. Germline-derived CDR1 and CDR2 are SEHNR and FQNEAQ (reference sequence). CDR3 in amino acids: CASSFRGAPGELFF. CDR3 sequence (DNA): TGTGCCAGCAGCTTTCGGGGGGCCCCGGGGGAGCTGTTTTTT.

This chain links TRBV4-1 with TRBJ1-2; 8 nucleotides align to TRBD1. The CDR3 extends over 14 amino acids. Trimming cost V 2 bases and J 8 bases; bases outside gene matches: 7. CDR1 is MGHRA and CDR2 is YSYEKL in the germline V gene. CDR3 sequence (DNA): TGCGCCAGCAGCCAAAAACAGGGGGTGGACGGCTACACCTTC. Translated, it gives CASSQKQGVDGYTF.

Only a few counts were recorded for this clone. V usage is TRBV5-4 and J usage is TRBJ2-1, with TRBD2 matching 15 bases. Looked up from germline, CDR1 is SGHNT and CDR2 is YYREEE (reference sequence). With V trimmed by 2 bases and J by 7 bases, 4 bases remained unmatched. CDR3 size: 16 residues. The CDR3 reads CASSLTGTSGRNEQFF. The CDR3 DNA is TGTGCCAGCAGCTTAACCGGGACTAGCGGGAGGAATGAGCAGTTCTTC.

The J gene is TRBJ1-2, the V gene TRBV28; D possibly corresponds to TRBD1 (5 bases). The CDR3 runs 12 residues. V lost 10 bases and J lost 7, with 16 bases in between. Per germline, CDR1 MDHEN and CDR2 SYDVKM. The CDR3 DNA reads TGTGCCACCCTGGGGCTTTTGGGTGGCTACACCTTC. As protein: CATLGLLGGYTF.

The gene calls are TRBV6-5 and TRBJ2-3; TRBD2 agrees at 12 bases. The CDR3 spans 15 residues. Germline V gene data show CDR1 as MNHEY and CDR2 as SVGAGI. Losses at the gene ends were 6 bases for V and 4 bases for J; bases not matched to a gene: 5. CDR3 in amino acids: CASRSTSGRPDTQYF. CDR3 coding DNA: TGTGCCAGCAGATCGACTAGCGGGAGACCAGATACGCAGTATTTT.

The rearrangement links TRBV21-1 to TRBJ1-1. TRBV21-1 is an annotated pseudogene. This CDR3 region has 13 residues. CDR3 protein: CASSKEGNTEAFF. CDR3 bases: TGTGCCAGCAGCAAAGAGGGGAACACTGAAGCTTTCTTT.

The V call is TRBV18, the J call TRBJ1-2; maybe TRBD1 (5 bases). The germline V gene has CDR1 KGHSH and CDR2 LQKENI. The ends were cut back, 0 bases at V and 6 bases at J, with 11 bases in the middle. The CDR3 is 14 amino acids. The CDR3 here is CASSPPVRGDGYTF. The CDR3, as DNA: TGTGCCAGCTCACCACCCGTAAGGGGCGATGGCTACACCTTC.

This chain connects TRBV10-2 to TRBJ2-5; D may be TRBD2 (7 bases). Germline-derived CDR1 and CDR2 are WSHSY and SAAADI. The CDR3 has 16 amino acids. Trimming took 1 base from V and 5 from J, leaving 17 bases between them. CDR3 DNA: TGCGCCAGCAGTGAGTGGGGTTCGGGGGGCCGGGAGACCCAGTACTTC. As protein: CASSEWGSGGRETQYF.

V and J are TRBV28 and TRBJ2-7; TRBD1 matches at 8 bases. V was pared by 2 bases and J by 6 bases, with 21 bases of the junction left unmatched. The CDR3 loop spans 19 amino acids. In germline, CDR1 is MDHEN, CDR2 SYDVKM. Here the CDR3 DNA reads TGTGCCAGCAGTTTACAAGATCGTTGGGTGAGACAGGGGAACAGCGAGCAGTACTTC. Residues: CASSLQDRWVRQGNSEQYF.

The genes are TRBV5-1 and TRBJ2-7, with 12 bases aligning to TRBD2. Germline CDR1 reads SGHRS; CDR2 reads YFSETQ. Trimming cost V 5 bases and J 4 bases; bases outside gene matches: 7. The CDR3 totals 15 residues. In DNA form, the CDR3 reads TGCGCCAGCAGGATAACTAGCGGGGGGCCTTACGAGCAGTACTTC. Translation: CASRITSGGPYEQYF.

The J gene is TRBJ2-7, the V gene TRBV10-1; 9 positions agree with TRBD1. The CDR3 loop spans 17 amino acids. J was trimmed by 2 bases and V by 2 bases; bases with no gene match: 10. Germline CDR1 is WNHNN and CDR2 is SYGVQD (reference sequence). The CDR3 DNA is TGCGCCAGCAGTGAGCGGTGTTGGGACAGGGTAGCCTACGAGCAGTACTTC. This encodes CASSERCWDRVAYEQYF.

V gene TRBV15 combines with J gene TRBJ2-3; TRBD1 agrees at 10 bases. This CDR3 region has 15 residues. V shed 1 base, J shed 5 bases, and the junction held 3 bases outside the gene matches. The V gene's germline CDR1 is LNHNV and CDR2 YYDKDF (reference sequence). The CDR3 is CATSRVRDRGDTQYF. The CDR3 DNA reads TGTGCCACCAGCAGAGTGAGGGACAGGGGAGATACGCAGTATTTT.

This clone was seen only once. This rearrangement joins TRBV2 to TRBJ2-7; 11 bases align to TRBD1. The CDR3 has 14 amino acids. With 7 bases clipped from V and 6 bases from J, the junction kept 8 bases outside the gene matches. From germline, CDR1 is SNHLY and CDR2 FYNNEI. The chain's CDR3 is CASKGTGGMGEQYF. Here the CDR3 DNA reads TGTGCCAGCAAAGGGACAGGGGGAATGGGCGAGCAGTACTTC.